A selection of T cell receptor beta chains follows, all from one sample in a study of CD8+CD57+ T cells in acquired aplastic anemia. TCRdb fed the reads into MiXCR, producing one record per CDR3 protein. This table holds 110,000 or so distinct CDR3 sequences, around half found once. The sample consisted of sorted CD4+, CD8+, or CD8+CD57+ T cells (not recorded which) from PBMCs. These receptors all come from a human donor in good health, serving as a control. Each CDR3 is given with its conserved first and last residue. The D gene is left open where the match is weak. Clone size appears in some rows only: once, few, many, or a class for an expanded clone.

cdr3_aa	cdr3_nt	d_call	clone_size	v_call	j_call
CASSSRRDRSSYEQYF	TGTGCCAGCAGCTCCCGCCGAGACAGGAGCTCCTACGAGCAGTACTTC	-	few	TRBV11-3	TRBJ2-7
CATSRGREMNTEAFF	TGTGCCACCAGCAGAGGCAGAGAAATGAACACTGAAGCTTTCTTT	-	-	TRBV15	TRBJ1-1
CAGGGAGGETQYF	TGTGCCGGGGGGGGGGCGGGTGGGGAGACCCAGTACTTC	-	-	TRBV25-1	TRBJ2-5
CAWSDPPGRRAGNTIYF	TGTGCCTGGAGTGACCCTCCAGGGAGAAGAGCTGGAAACACCATATATTTT	-	-	TRBV30	TRBJ1-3
CASSWGTEQYF	TGTGCCAGCAGCTGGGGAACGGAGCAGTACTTC	-	many	TRBV12-3/TRBV12-4	TRBJ2-7
CASSSLVGGYNEQFF	TGTGCCAGCAGCTCCCTAGTGGGTGGTTACAATGAGCAGTTCTTC	-	many	TRBV7-6	TRBJ2-1
CASSTGTGNNYGYTF	TGTGCCAGCAGCACCGGGACAGGGAATAACTATGGCTACACCTTC	TRBD1	-	TRBV9	TRBJ1-2
CASSIGGLEYGYTF	TGTGCCAGTAGTATTGGAGGGTTGGAGTACGGCTACACCTTC	-	-	TRBV19	TRBJ1-2
CASSQGSGLQETQYF	TGCGCCAGCAGCCAAGGGAGCGGACTCCAAGAGACCCAGTACTTC	-	many	TRBV4-3	TRBJ2-5
CASSYGVQGEAFF	TGTGCCAGCAGCTACGGGGTACAGGGTGAAGCTTTCTTT	-	few	TRBV9	TRBJ1-1
CASSDGSSGADTQYF	TGTGCCAGCAGCGACGGGTCTAGCGGGGCAGATACGCAGTATTTT	TRBD2	many	TRBV2	TRBJ2-3
CASSLDSMNGYTF	TGCGCCAGCAGCTTGGACAGCATGAATGGCTACACCTTC	-	-	TRBV5-1	TRBJ1-2
CASSDRGAASEALF	TGTGCCAGCAGTGATCGGGGCGCAGCCTCTGAAGCTCTCTTT	-	-	TRBV25-1	TRBJ1-1
CAISDDGQIFYGYTF	TGTGCCATCAGTGATGACGGTCAGATCTTCTATGGCTACACCTTC	-	-	TRBV10-3	TRBJ1-2
CATSGPGASNYGYTF	TGTGCCACCAGTGGCCCGGGGGCGTCCAACTATGGCTACACCTTC	-	few	TRBV24-1	TRBJ1-2
CASSYGTAGEQFF	TGTGCCAGCAGCTACGGGACAGCCGGTGAGCAGTTCTTC	TRBD1	-	TRBV11-3	TRBJ2-1
CASSSEGPYNNQPQHF	TGTGCCAGCAGTTCGGAGGGGCCCTACAACAATCAGCCCCAGCATTTT	-	-	TRBV27	TRBJ1-5
CASRRDTEIYEQYF	TGTGCCAGCAGAAGGGACACCGAAATCTACGAGCAGTACTTC	-	many	TRBV6-1	TRBJ2-7
CASSPRQGVTGDTQYF	TGCGCCAGCAGCCCACGACAGGGCGTAACAGGGGATACGCAGTATTTT	TRBD1	many	TRBV5-1	TRBJ2-3
CASSEARDEQFF	TGTGCCAGCAGTGAGGCGAGAGATGAGCAGTTCTTC	-	once	TRBV11-2	TRBJ2-1
CASSFPGGPLHF	TGTGCCAGCAGTTTTCCGGGGGGACCCCTCCACTTT	-	-	TRBV24-1	TRBJ1-6
CASSQERGWTYEQYF	TGTGCCAGCAGCCAAGAGAGGGGGTGGACCTACGAGCAGTACTTC	-	-	TRBV11-2	TRBJ2-7
CASSSSGANYGYTF	TGTGCCAGCAGTTCCTCTGGTGCTAACTATGGCTACACCTTC	-	-	TRBV12-3/TRBV12-4	TRBJ1-2
CASSERRGNNSPLHF	TGTGCCAGCAGTGAAAGGCGGGGAAATAATTCACCCCTCCACTTT	-	-	TRBV25-1	TRBJ1-6
CASSWPLRGEGQETQYF	TGTGCCAGCAGCTGGCCCCTGAGGGGGGAGGGCCAAGAGACCCAGTACTTC	-	many	TRBV5-4	TRBJ2-5
CASSLGGWAEQYF	TGTGCCAGCAGTTTAGGAGGCTGGGCCGAGCAGTACTTC	-	many	TRBV27	TRBJ2-7
CSVPGQGWATEAFF	TGCAGCGTCCCGGGACAGGGCTGGGCCACTGAAGCTTTCTTT	TRBD1	many	TRBV29-1	TRBJ1-1
CSAHRDSQPGYQFF	TGCAGTGCCCACCGGGACAGCCAACCTGGTTACCAGTTCTTC	TRBD1	-	TRBV20-1	TRBJ2-1
CARSIGRQVNTEAFF	TGTGCCCGTAGTATAGGACGGCAGGTAAACACTGAAGCTTTCTTT	-	-	TRBV19	TRBJ1-1
CASSAGRQETQYF	TGTGCCAGCAGTGCGGGGAGACAAGAGACCCAGTACTTC	-	-	TRBV2	TRBJ2-5
CASSVEDRGTDTQYF	TGTGCCAGCAGCGTAGAGGACAGGGGCACAGATACGCAGTATTTT	TRBD1	many	TRBV9	TRBJ2-3
CASSYETGRSGANVLTF	TGTGCCAGCAGTTACGAGACAGGGCGGTCTGGGGCCAACGTCCTGACTTTC	TRBD1	-	TRBV6-2/TRBV6-3	TRBJ2-6
CASSEGQGLDHGYTF	TGTGCCAGCAGTGAAGGACAGGGGTTGGACCATGGCTACACCTTC	TRBD1	-	TRBV25-1	TRBJ1-2
CASAGTGNSPPHF	TGTGCCAGTGCTGGGACGGGTAATTCACCCCCCCACTTT	-	-	TRBV19	TRBJ1-6
CAISEKGHGYTF	TGTGCCATCAGTGAAAAGGGACATGGCTACACCTTC	-	-	TRBV10-3	TRBJ1-2
CASSPQQNTEAFF	TGCGCCAGCAGTCCACAGCAGAACACTGAAGCTTTCTTT	-	many	TRBV10-2	TRBJ1-1
CSVASNTGELFF	TGCAGCGTTGCCTCGAACACCGGGGAGCTGTTTTTT	-	-	TRBV29-1	TRBJ2-2